One and the same sample provided the 28 T cell receptor beta chains below, sequenced in a study of T cells in Graves' hyperthyroidism and ophthalmopathy. Researchers amplified the TCR beta CDR3 regions from RNA transcripts. The HTBI primer set was used in a first-round RT-PCR of the TCR CDR3. One entry per CDR3 protein results from TCRdb running MiXCR on the multiplex PCR reads. The sample records some 560,000 distinct CDR3 sequences, about 15% being singletons. The sequenced sample consisted of blood. The receptors were sampled from a woman aged 25 to 39 with Graves' hyperthyroidism.

This clonotype has ten or more counts. This rearrangement joins TRBV5-1 to TRBJ2-3, with TRBD2 matching 7 bases. V gave up 4 bases and J gave up 3 bases; unmatched junction bases: 11. CDR1 SGHRS and CDR2 YFSETQ come from the germline V gene. The CDR3 is made up of 16 amino acids. CDR3 sequence (DNA): TGCGCCAGCAGCGGGGAGGCGGGAGTTAGAACAGATACGCAGTATTTT. Protein sequence: CASSGEAGVRTDTQYF.

This clonotype was recorded at least ten times. The V call is TRBV6-2 or TRBV6-3, the J call TRBJ1-5, with D perhaps TRBD1 (5 bases). Between the trimmed V and J ends, which lost 0 bases and 6 bases, there was a span of 12 bases. This CDR3 spans 15 amino acids. CDR1 and CDR2 (germline): MNHEY, SVGEGT. CDR3 nucleotides: TGTGCCAGCAGTTACTCGACAGTTTCGGCTCAGCCCCAGCATTTT. This encodes CASSYSTVSAQPQHF.

The rearrangement joins TRBV7-9 to TRBJ1-4, with TRBD1 as a possible D gene (6 bases). Germline V gene lookup returns CDR1 SEHNR and CDR2 FQNEAQ (reference sequence). V was shortened by 0 bases and J by 7 bases, with 27 bases between the two germline ends. CDR3 length: 20 amino acids. CDR3 amino acids: CASSLANRFWGAKAVEKLFF. CDR3 bases: TGTGCCAGCAGCTTAGCGAACCGTTTTTGGGGGGCAAAGGCGGTTGAAAAACTGTTTTTT. The full variable domain, with the rest looked up from reference TRBV7-9 and TRBJ1-4, is DTGVSQNPRHKITKRGQNVTFRCDPISEHNRLYWYRQTLGQGPEFLTYFQNEAQLEKSRLLSDRFSAERPKGSFSTLEIQRTEQGDSAMYLCASSLANRFWGAKAVEKLFFGSGTQLSVL.

Here the CDR3 reads CASKRRESTDTQYF. In DNA, the CDR3 is TGTGCCAGTAAACGACGGGAGAGCACAGATACGCAGTATTTT. This sequence joins TRBV19 and TRBJ2-3; D is possibly TRBD2 (6 bases). V dropped 7 bases and J dropped 0 bases, with 11 bases sitting between them. The CDR3 runs 14 residues. Germline loops: CDR1 LNHDA, CDR2 SQIVND (reference sequence). Variable domain in full (rest from reference TRBV19 and TRBJ2-3): DGGITQSPKYLFRKEGQNVTLSCEQNLNHDAMYWYRQDPGQGLRLIYYSQIVNDFQKGDIAEGYSVSREKKESFPLTVTSAQKNPTAFYLCASKRRESTDTQYFGPGTRLTVL.

This rearrangement joins TRBV7-3 to TRBJ1-4; TRBD1 might be the D (5 bases). CDR1 is SGHTA, CDR2 FQGTGA, per germline. The CDR3 extends over 13 amino acids. The CDR3 coding sequence is TGTGCAGCGGTACAGGAGGCTGGCGAAAAACTGTTTTTT. Translation gives CAAVQEAGEKLFF.

At least ten counts were recorded for this clonotype. The chain recombines TRBV20-1 with TRBJ2-7, with D hard to call. This CDR3 comprises 13 residues. Trimming stripped 6 bases from V and 7 bases from J, with 19 bases between. Looked up from germline, CDR1 is DFQATT and CDR2 is SNEGSKA (reference sequence). The CDR3 sequence: CSAPGAASREQYF. In DNA form, the CDR3 reads TGCAGTGCCCCGGGCGCGGCGTCTCGAGAGCAGTACTTC.

This clonotype was detected a few times. V and J are TRBV30 and TRBJ2-5; TRBD1 matches 8 bases. V was clipped by 3 bases and J by 4 bases; unmatched bases: 1. This CDR3 is 12 amino acids long. Germline lookup yields CDR1 GTSNPN and CDR2 SVGIG (reference sequence). DNA of the CDR3: TGTGCCTGGAGCAGGGGGCGAGAGACCCAGTACTTC. This sequence encodes CAWSRGRETQYF.

This chain connects TRBV11-2 to TRBJ2-1; TRBD2 aligns across 10 bases. The CDR3 length is 18 residues. After removal of 1 base from V and 2 bases from J, the junction contained 8 bases not matched to a gene. CDR1 is SGHAT and CDR2 is FQNNGV in the germline V gene. The CDR3 DNA reads as TGTGCCAGCAGCTTAGCTGCTAGCGGGAGTGTCCCCTACAATGAGCAGTTCTTC. Protein sequence: CASSLAASGSVPYNEQFF.

Only a few counts were recorded for this clonotype. This chain links TRBV27 with TRBJ1-1; D gene uncertain. Germline values: CDR1 MNHEY, CDR2 SMNVEV (reference sequence). Trimming removed 1 base from V and 0 bases from J, with 12 bases in between. The CDR3 extends over 16 amino acids. In DNA form, the CDR3 reads TGTGCCAGCAGTTTATTCGGGCAGCTCATGAACACTGAAGCTTTCTTT. Protein: CASSLFGQLMNTEAFF.

The table lists this clonotype with many counts. The chain recombines TRBV28 with TRBJ2-1, with TRBD2 as a possible D gene (6 bases). The CDR3 extends over 16 amino acids. V gave up 4 bases and J gave up 5 bases, with 18 bases separating them. Germline V lookup: CDR1 MDHEN, CDR2 SYDVKM. The CDR3 region is CASSWGDFSANNEQFF. The CDR3 region has the DNA TGTGCCAGCAGTTGGGGGGACTTTAGCGCGAACAATGAGCAGTTCTTC.

Many counts were recorded for this clonotype. The CDR3 nucleotides read TGTGCCAGCAGCGTAGAGGACAGGGGATTTCACAATGAGCAGTTCTTC. Translating gives CASSVEDRGFHNEQFF. The genes are TRBV7-3 and TRBJ2-1; the match to TRBD1 covers 9 bases. This CDR3 has 16 residues. V was clipped by 5 bases and J by 5 bases; unmatched bases: 10. Germline CDR1 and CDR2: SGHTA and FQGTGA.

The chain joins TRBV28 to TRBJ2-7, with 8 bases lining up with TRBD1. Germline V gene sequence: CDR1 MDHEN, CDR2 SYDVKM. The CDR3 runs 14 residues. The V segment lost 4 bases and the J segment 4 bases; nucleotides outside the gene matches: 6. The CDR3 region is CASSYDRGFYEQYF. CDR3 in DNA: TGTGCCAGCAGTTATGACAGGGGCTTTTACGAGCAGTACTTC.

This clonotype was counted at least ten times. CDR3 bases: TGTGCCTGGAGTTTAGGGACTAGCGGACACGATGAGCAGTTCTTC. Protein sequence: CAWSLGTSGHDEQFF. The chain is built from TRBV30 and TRBJ2-1; 11 nucleotides agree with TRBD2. J lost 8 bases, V lost 2 bases, and 8 bases had no gene match. The CDR3 length is 15 residues. The germline gives CDR1 GTSNPN, CDR2 SVGIG (reference sequence).

This clonotype was seen at least ten times. The chain joins TRBV3-1 to TRBJ2-7; 15 positions match TRBD2. Per germline, CDR1 LGHDT and CDR2 YNNKEL (reference sequence). This CDR3 spans 17 amino acids. The junction had 4 bases not matched to a gene; V was cut back by 3 bases and J by 1 base. CDR3 coding DNA: TGTGCCAGCAGCCAGGGACTAGCGGGAGGAGGGTCCTACGAGCAGTACTTC. It yields the protein CASSQGLAGGGSYEQYF.

A few counts support this clonotype. The chain combines TRBV6-1 with TRBJ2-3, with D hard to call. The germline V gene has CDR1 MNHNS and CDR2 SASEGT. The CDR3 is 12 amino acids. V lost 4 bases, J lost 6 bases, and 8 bases lay in between. The CDR3 is CASSANSDTQYF. DNA for the CDR3: TGTGCCAGCAGTGCAAATTCGGATACGCAGTATTTT.

The genes are TRBV18 and TRBJ2-3; D tentatively reads TRBD1 or TRBD2 (6 bases each). This CDR3 contains 15 residues. CDR1 and CDR2 from the germline V gene are KGHSH and LQKENI. Trimming took 3 bases from V and 2 from J, leaving 12 bases between them. The CDR3 loop is CASSPLAGHTDTQYF. The CDR3 DNA follows: TGTGCCAGCTCACCTCTGGCGGGACACACAGATACGCAGTATTTT.

This clonotype was counted ten times or more. V usage is TRBV7-3 and J usage is TRBJ2-7; D remains ambiguous. Germline V gene data show CDR1 as SGHTA and CDR2 as FQGTGA. The CDR3 consists of 13 residues. V was clipped by 2 bases and J by 6 bases, with 11 bases between them. CDR3 DNA: TGTGCCAGCAGCTTAGTTAGCTGGAGCGAGCAGTACTTC. Its translation: CASSLVSWSEQYF.

The chain couples TRBV19 to TRBJ1-5, with D possibly TRBD1 on 6 matching bases. The CDR3 has 16 residues. Germline CDR1 and CDR2: LNHDA and SQIVND (reference sequence). The V and J ends lost 0 bases and 2 bases respectively, with 11 bases between them. The CDR3 region is CASSIDRGRGNQPQHF. DNA for the CDR3: TGTGCCAGTAGTATAGACAGGGGAAGGGGCAATCAGCCCCAGCATTTT.

The CDR3 protein is CASSDHSGRSETQYF. The DNA for the CDR3 is TGCGCCAGCAGTGATCATAGCGGGAGGTCCGAGACCCAGTACTTC. The rearrangement uses TRBV10-1 and TRBJ2-5; TRBD2 agrees at 10 bases. Germline loops: CDR1 WNHNN, CDR2 SYGVQD (reference sequence). The V segment lost 3 bases and the J segment 5 bases; nucleotides outside the gene matches: 6. The CDR3 totals 15 residues.

This clonotype was counted ten times or more. This chain uses TRBV20-1 with TRBJ2-7; D remains ambiguous. The germline CDR1 and CDR2 sequences are DFQATT and SNEGSKA (reference sequence). The CDR3 is 12 amino acids. With 0 bases removed from V and 2 bases from J, the gap between germline ends came to 5 bases. CDR3 loop: CSAREQPYEQYF. The CDR3 DNA reads as TGCAGTGCTAGAGAACAGCCCTACGAGCAGTACTTC.

This clonotype was seen a handful of times. The rearrangement joins TRBV18 to TRBJ1-5; no clear D. Trimming took off 1 base at V and 0 bases at J, with 7 bases between the two ends. This CDR3 comprises 15 residues. Looked up from germline, CDR1 is KGHSH and CDR2 is LQKENI. The CDR3 DNA reads as TGTGCCAGCTCACCACGGGCCGATAGCAATCAGCCCCAGCATTTT. It specifies CASSPRADSNQPQHF.

This clonotype turned up a few times. CDR3 coding DNA: TGTGCCACCAGCAGAGTGGAGTACAACAGGGGTTGGCGGCAGCCCCAGCATTTT. Residues: CATSRVEYNRGWRQPQHF. The chain carries TRBV15 and TRBJ1-5, with 7 bases identical to TRBD1. Germline trimming cut 1 base from V and 7 bases from J; bases unmatched to any gene: 16. The CDR3 is 18 residues long. Germline assignment: CDR1 LNHNV and CDR2 YYDKDF (reference sequence).

This clonotype was recorded a few times. The chain couples TRBV4-2 to TRBJ2-2; unclear D gene. Germline values: CDR1 LGHNA, CDR2 YNFKEQ. This CDR3 has 15 residues. Trimming shortened V by 1 base and J by 0 bases, and 6 bases separated the two germline ends. The CDR3 reads CASSQVPTNTGELFF. The CDR3 nucleotides read TGTGCCAGCAGCCAAGTCCCAACGAACACCGGGGAGCTGTTTTTT.

This sequence joins TRBV14 and TRBJ1-1; no clear D gene. Germline lookup yields CDR1 SGHDN and CDR2 FVKESK. The CDR3 spans 13 residues. Between the trimmed V and J ends, which lost 6 bases and 4 bases, there was a span of 12 bases. CDR3: CASRKVGGTEAFF. The CDR3 DNA reads as TGTGCCAGCAGAAAAGTGGGAGGCACTGAAGCTTTCTTT. Together with reference TRBV14 and TRBJ1-1, the CDR3 gives the full variable domain: EAGVTQFPSHSVIEKGQTVTLRCDPISGHDNLYWYRRVMGKEIKFLLHFVKESKQDESGMPNNRFLAERTGGTYSTLKVQPAELEDSGVYFCASRKVGGTEAFFGQGTRLTVV.

This clonotype was recorded a few times. The chain uses TRBV7-2 and TRBJ2-2; 9 nucleotides align to TRBD1. Germline values: CDR1 SGHTA, CDR2 FQGNSA. The CDR3 has 15 residues. The J segment lost 6 bases and the V segment lost 3 bases, leaving 5 bases of the junction unmatched. Here the CDR3 DNA reads TGTGCCAGCAGCTTTGCCGGGACAGGGTCCGGGGAGCTGTTTTTT. This codes for CASSFAGTGSGELFF.

CDR3: CASSLDGASGIEAQYF. The DNA for the CDR3 is TGTGCCAGCAGCTTAGATGGTGCTAGCGGGATCGAGGCCCAGTACTTC. The V call is TRBV7-2, the J call TRBJ2-5, with TRBD2 matching 9 bases. Germline V gene lookup returns CDR1 SGHTA and CDR2 FQGNSA. The ends lost 1 base at V and 9 bases at J; junction bases unmatched: 12. The CDR3 totals 16 residues.

This clonotype has ten or more counts. This sequence joins TRBV5-1 and TRBJ2-7; 11 bases agree with TRBD1. This CDR3 comprises 16 residues. The germline CDR1 and CDR2 sequences are SGHRS and YFSETQ. Trimming took 4 bases from V and 4 from J; bases not matched to a gene: 10. The CDR3 here is CASSTGQGAKYYEQYF. The CDR3 DNA follows: TGCGCCAGCAGCACCGGACAGGGGGCAAAATATTACGAGCAGTACTTC. Complete variable domain (other parts from reference TRBV5-1 and TRBJ2-7): KAGVTQTPRYLIKTRGQQVTLSCSPISGHRSVSWYQQTPGQGLQFLFEYFSETQRNKGNFPGRFSGRQFSNSRSEMNVSTLELGDSALYLCASSTGQGAKYYEQYFGPGTRLTVT.

The chain recombines TRBV19 with TRBJ2-1, with 12 bases fitting TRBD2. After removal of 4 bases from V and 7 bases from J, the junction contained 8 bases not matched to a gene. The germline CDR1 and CDR2 sequences are LNHDA and SQIVND (reference sequence). The CDR3 covers 16 residues. This CDR3 reads CASSTPRLAGVNEQFF. The CDR3 coding sequence is TGTGCCAGTAGTACCCCCCGACTAGCGGGAGTAAATGAGCAGTTCTTC.